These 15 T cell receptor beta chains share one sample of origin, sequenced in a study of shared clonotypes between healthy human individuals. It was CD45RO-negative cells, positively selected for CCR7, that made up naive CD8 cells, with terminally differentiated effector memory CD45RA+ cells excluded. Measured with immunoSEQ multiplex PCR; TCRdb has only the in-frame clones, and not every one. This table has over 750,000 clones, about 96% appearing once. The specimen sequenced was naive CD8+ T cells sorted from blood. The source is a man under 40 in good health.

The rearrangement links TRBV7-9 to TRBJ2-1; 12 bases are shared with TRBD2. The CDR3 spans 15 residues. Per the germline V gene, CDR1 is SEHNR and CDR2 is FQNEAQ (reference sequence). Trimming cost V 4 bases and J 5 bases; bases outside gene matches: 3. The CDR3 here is CASSSGLAGNNEQFF. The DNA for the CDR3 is TGTGCCAGCAGCTCCGGACTAGCGGGGAACAATGAGCAGTTCTTC.

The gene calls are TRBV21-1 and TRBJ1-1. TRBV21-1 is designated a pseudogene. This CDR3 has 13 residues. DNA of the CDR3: TGTGCCAGCAGGGGGTGGGAGAACACTGAAGCTTTCTTT. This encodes CASRGWENTEAFF.

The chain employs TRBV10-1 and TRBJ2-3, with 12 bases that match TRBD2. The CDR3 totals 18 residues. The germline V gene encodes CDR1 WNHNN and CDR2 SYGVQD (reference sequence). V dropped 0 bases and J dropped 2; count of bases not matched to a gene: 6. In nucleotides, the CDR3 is TGCGCCAGCAGTGAGTCGTGGGCTAGCGGGAGGGCCACAGATACGCAGTATTTT. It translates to CASSESWASGRATDTQYF.

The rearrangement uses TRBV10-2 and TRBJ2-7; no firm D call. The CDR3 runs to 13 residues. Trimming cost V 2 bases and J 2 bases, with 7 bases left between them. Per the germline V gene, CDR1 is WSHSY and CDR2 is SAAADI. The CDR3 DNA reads TGCGCCAGCAGTGAGGGGGAAGCCTACGAGCAGTACTTC. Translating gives CASSEGEAYEQYF.

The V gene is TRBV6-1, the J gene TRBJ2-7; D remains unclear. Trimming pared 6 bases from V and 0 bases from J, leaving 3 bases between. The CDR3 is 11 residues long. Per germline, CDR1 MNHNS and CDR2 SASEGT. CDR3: CASSGSYEQYF. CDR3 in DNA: TGTGCCAGCAGCGGCTCCTACGAGCAGTACTTC.

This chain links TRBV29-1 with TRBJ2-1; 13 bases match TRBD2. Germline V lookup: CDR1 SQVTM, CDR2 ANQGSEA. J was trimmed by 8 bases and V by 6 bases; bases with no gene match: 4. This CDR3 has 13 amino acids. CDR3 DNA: TGCAGCGTGGGGACTAGCGGGACACATGAGCAGTTCTTC. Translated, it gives CSVGTSGTHEQFF.

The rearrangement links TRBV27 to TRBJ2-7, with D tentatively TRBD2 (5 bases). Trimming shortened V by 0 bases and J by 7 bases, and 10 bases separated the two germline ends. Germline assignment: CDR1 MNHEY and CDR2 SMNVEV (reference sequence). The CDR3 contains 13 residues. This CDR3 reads CASSLSPRREQYF. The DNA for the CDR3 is TGTGCCAGCAGTTTATCCCCTAGGAGGGAGCAGTACTTC.

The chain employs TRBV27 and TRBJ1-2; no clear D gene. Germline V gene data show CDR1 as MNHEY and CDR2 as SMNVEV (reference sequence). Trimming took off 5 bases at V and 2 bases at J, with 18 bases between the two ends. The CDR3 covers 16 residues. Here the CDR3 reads CASSLNSRLRNYGYTF. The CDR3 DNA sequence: TGTGCCAGCAGTCTCAACTCCCGTCTTCGAAACTATGGCTACACCTTC.

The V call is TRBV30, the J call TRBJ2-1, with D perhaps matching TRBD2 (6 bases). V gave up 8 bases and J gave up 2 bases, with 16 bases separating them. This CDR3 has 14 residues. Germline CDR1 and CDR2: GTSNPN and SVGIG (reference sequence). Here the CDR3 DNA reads TGTGCCGGAGGGGTACCCCAAACCTACAATGAGCAGTTCTTC. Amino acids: CAGGVPQTYNEQFF.

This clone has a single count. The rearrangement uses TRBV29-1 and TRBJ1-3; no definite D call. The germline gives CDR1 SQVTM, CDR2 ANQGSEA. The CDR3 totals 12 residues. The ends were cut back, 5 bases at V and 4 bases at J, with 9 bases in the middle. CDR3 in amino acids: CSVQGSGNTIYF. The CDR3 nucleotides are TGCAGCGTTCAAGGCTCCGGAAACACCATATATTTT.

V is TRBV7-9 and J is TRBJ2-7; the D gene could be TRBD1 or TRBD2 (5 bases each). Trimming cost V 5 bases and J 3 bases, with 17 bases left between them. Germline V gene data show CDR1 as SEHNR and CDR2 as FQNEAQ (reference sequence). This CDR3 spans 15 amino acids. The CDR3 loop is CASSAVVGALYEQYF. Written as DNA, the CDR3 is TGTGCCAGCAGCGCCGTGGTCGGGGCCCTCTACGAGCAGTACTTC.

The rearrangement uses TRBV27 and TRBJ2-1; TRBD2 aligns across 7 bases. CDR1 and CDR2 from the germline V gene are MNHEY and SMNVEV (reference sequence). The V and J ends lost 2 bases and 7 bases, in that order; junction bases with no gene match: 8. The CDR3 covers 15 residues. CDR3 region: CASSLGAGTNNEQFF. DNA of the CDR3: TGTGCCAGCAGTTTAGGGGCGGGGACTAATAATGAGCAGTTCTTC.

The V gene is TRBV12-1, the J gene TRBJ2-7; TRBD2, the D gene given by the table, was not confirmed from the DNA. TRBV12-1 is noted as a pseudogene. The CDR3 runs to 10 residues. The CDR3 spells CASATRAAHF. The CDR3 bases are TGTGCCAGCGCCACTAGGGCAGCCCATTTC.

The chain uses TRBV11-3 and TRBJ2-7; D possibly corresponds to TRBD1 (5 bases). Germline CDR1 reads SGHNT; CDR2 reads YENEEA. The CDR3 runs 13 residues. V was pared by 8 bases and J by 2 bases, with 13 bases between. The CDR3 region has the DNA TGTGCCAGCGCTCAGGGTAGGACCTACGAGCAGTACTTC. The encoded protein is CASAQGRTYEQYF.

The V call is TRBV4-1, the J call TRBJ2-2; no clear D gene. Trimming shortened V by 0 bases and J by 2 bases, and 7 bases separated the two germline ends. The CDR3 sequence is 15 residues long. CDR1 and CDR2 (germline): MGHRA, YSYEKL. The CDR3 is CASSQESLNTGELFF. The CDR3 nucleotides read TGCGCCAGCAGCCAAGAGAGCCTAAACACCGGGGAGCTGTTTTTT.